This record covers a single T cell receptor beta chain. Its antigen is unknown. The same CDR3 arises from other DNA sequences in this sample as well. Across several immunoSEQ plates, the genomic DNA of each subset was split evenly. Assay used: immunoSEQ multiplex PCR; TCRdb lists only in-frame clones, some missing. The sample lists about 1.1 million clones, about 84% seen once, with roughly 0.61% in the top ten. The CDR3 has 15 residues. Trimming took 5 bases from V and 0 from J, leaving 13 bases between them. CDR1 is MDHEN and CDR2 is SYDVKM in the germline V gene. The entry originates in a study of shared clonotypes between healthy human individuals. Study outcomes and limitations: Few donors limited the genetic and exposure-history diversity represented.

The source material was memory CD4+ T cells from PBMCs. Indicated subset: CD45RA-negative fraction. This TCR derives from a young man in good health. Some clones in this sample may be carry-over from other donors' samples. This chain uses TRBV28 with TRBJ1-1, with no clear D. The CDR3 DNA follows: TGTGCCAGCAGTCCCCCCCACAGCATGAACACTGAAGCTTTCTTT. Translation gives CASSPPHSMNTEAFF. Complete variable domain (other parts from reference TRBV28 and TRBJ1-1): DVKVTQSSRYLVKRTGEKVFLECVQDMDHENMFWYRQDPGLGLRLIYFSYDVKMKEKGDIPEGYSVSREKKERFSLILESASTNQTSMYLCASSPPHSMNTEAFFGQGTRLTVV.